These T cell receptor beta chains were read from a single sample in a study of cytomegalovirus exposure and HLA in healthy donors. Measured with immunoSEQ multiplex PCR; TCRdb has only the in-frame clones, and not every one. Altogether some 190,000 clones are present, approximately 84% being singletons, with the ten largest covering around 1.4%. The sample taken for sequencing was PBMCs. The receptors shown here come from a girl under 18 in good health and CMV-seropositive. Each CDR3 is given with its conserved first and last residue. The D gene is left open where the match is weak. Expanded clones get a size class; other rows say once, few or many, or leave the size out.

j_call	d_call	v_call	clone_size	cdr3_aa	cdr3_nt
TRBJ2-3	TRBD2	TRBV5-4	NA	CASSPFLGTSGTDTQYF	TGTGCCAGCAGCCCATTCTTGGGGACTAGCGGCACAGATACGCAGTATTTT
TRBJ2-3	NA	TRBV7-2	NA	CASSFLRGDTQYF	TGTGCCAGCAGCTTTCTTAGGGGGGATACGCAGTATTTT
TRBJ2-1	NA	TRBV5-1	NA	CASSLTGIDEQFF	TGCGCCAGCAGCTTAACAGGGATCGATGAGCAGTTCTTC
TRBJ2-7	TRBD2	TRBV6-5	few	CASSPPGGQFEQYF	TGTGCCAGCAGTCCCCCGGGAGGGCAATTCGAGCAGTACTTC
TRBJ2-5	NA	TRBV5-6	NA	CASSPNTGLETQYF	TGTGCCAGCAGCCCAAATACAGGGTTGGAGACCCAGTACTTC
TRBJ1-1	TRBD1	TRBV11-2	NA	CASSAGGKGTEAFF	TGTGCCAGCAGCGCAGGGGGTAAGGGCACTGAAGCTTTCTTT
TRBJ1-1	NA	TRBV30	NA	CAWSRGGVGNTEAFF	TGTGCCTGGTCTCGCGGGGGGGTGGGGAACACTGAAGCTTTCTTT
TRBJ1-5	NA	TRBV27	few	CASSSLGREGNQPQHF	TGTGCCAGCAGTTCCCTGGGACGGGAGGGAAATCAGCCCCAGCATTTT
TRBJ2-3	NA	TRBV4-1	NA	CASSQGRGTTDTQYF	TGCGCCAGCAGCCAAGGTCGGGGGACCACAGATACGCAGTATTTT
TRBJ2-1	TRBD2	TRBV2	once	CASTRTRSVNEQFF	TGTGCCAGCACCAGGACTAGGTCGGTTAATGAGCAGTTCTTC
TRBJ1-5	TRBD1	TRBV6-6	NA	CASTRGVKNQPQHF	TGTGCCAGCACCAGGGGGGTAAAGAATCAGCCCCAGCATTTT
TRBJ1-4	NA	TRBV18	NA	CASSPPPGRNEKLFF	TGTGCCAGCTCACCACCCCCAGGGAGGAATGAAAAACTGTTTTTT
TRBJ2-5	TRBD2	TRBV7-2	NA	CASSLDVAGGQETQYF	TGTGCCAGCAGCTTAGACGTAGCGGGAGGGCAAGAGACCCAGTACTTC
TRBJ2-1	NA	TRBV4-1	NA	CASRAIGLLGGRGNEQFF	TGCGCCAGCAGGGCGATCGGGCTCCTAGGGGGACGGGGCAATGAGCAGTTCTTC
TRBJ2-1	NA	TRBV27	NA	CASRVRQNSYNEQFF	TGTGCCAGCAGGGTAAGACAGAACTCCTACAATGAGCAGTTCTTC
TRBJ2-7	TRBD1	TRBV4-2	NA	CASSNWGQHYEQYF	TGTGCCAGCAGCAACTGGGGACAGCACTACGAGCAGTACTTC